The 17 T cell receptor beta chains listed next were all sequenced from one sample in a study of cytomegalovirus exposure and HLA in healthy donors. PCR used 60 Vbeta primers and 13 Jbeta primers. TCRdb's table, derived via immunoSEQ multiplex PCR, lists solely in-frame clones and lacks some. Here the sample spans some 150,000 clones, 76% being singletons. Specimen: PBMCs. Source of these receptors: a female donor in good health and CMV-seronegative.

The J gene is TRBJ2-5, the V gene TRBV6-6; TRBD2 might be the D (7 bases). The CDR3 covers 15 residues. Germline V gene lookup returns CDR1 MNHNY and CDR2 SVGAGI (reference sequence). The ends were cut back, 3 bases at V and 4 bases at J, with 15 bases in the middle. In nucleotides, the CDR3 is TGTGCCAGCAGTTATGGGGGGGCGCCGGGAGAGACCCAGTACTTC. Amino acids: CASSYGGAPGETQYF.

This chain connects TRBV2 to TRBJ2-3; D gene uncertain. The CDR3 length is 14 residues. V was shortened by 6 bases and J by 1 base, with 11 bases between the two germline ends. CDR1 and CDR2 (germline): SNHLY, FYNNEI. The CDR3, as DNA: TGTGCCAGCAGGGGCAACTGGGGCACAGATACGCAGTATTTT. This sequence encodes CASRGNWGTDTQYF. Using reference TRBV2 and TRBJ2-3 for the parts outside the CDR3, the full variable domain is EPEVTQTPSHQVTQMGQEVILRCVPISNHLYFYWYRQILGQKVEFLVSFYNNEISEKSEIFDDQFSVERPDGSNFTLKIRSTKLEDSAMYFCASRGNWGTDTQYFGPGTRLTVL.

The chain has TRBV28 and TRBJ2-7; D is unclear. CDR1 MDHEN and CDR2 SYDVKM come from the germline V gene. The CDR3 consists of 12 residues. The ends were cut back, 2 bases at V and 6 bases at J, with 8 bases in the middle. CDR3 sequence (DNA): TGTGCCAGCAGTTTAAGTACCGGCGAGCAGTACTTC. This sequence encodes CASSLSTGEQYF.

About this clone itself: Other nucleotide sequences from this sample produce the same CDR3. This chain joins TRBV5-1 and TRBJ2-7, with TRBD1 identical over 7 bases. J lost 4 bases, V lost 0 bases, and 4 bases had no gene match. The germline V gene encodes CDR1 SGHRS and CDR2 YFSETQ. The length of the CDR3 is 14 residues. CDR3 sequence: CASSLGTGGYEQYF. In DNA form, the CDR3 reads TGCGCCAGCAGCTTGGGGACAGGTGGATACGAGCAGTACTTC.

This clone was counted only a few times. This chain uses TRBV11-2 with TRBJ2-4, with 8 positions matching TRBD2. This CDR3 comprises 16 residues. Germline assignment: CDR1 SGHAT and CDR2 FQNNGV. Trimming cost V 5 bases and J 1 base; bases outside gene matches: 7. In nucleotides, the CDR3 is TGTGCCAGCAGCCCGGAAGCGGGAGCGGCCAAAAACATTCAGTACTTC. Translation: CASSPEAGAAKNIQYF.

The gene calls are TRBV5-1 and TRBJ2-5; 7 bases fit TRBD2. CDR3 length equals 15 residues. V shed 4 bases and J 7 bases; nucleotides not matched to a gene: 13. Germline loops: CDR1 SGHRS, CDR2 YFSETQ. The CDR3 protein is CASSGSGRGYGTQYF. CDR3 sequence (DNA): TGCGCCAGCAGCGGCTCGGGGCGGGGGTATGGGACCCAGTACTTC.

This clone occurred a few times. This chain connects TRBV16 to TRBJ2-7, with 9 positions matching TRBD2. Germline V lookup: CDR1 KGHSY, CDR2 FQNENV. V shed 4 bases, J shed 9 bases, and the junction held 13 bases outside the gene matches. This CDR3 spans 15 amino acids. CDR3 in amino acids: CASSRLAEALLGQYF. DNA of the CDR3: TGTGCCAGCAGCCGACTAGCGGAGGCCCTACTGGGGCAGTACTTC. The complete variable domain, with remaining parts taken from reference TRBV16 and TRBJ2-7, reads GEEVAQTPKHLVRGEGQKAKLYCAPIKGHSYVFWYQQVLKNEFKFLISFQNENVFDETGMPKERFSAKCLPNSPCSLEIQATKLEDSAVYFCASSRLAEALLGQYFGPGTRLTVT.

The rearrangement links TRBV7-9 to TRBJ2-4; 7 nucleotides align to TRBD1. Germline values: CDR1 SEHNR, CDR2 FQNEAQ (reference sequence). The J segment lost 1 base and the V segment lost 5 bases, leaving 14 bases of the junction unmatched. The CDR3 runs 18 residues. The chain's CDR3 is CASSIAATGARAKNIQYF. The DNA for the CDR3 is TGTGCCAGCAGCATCGCCGCCACAGGGGCGAGGGCCAAAAACATTCAGTACTTC.

As to this clone: Compared with germline, one end of the junction differs, possibly owing to a read error. V and J are TRBV6-5 and TRBJ2-7, with 9 bases fitting TRBD2. The CDR3 is made up of 13 amino acids. Germline lookup yields CDR1 MNHEY and CDR2 SVGAGI. The CDR3 loop is CASSPGGAGGRDF. The CDR3 nucleotides read TGTGCCAGCAGCCCGGGCGGAGCGGGGGGCCGGGACTTC.

The chain carries TRBV7-9 and TRBJ2-7, with TRBD2 matching 8 bases. V lost 5 bases and J lost 0; bases outside the gene matches: 9. This CDR3 is built from 16 residues. Per germline, CDR1 SEHNR and CDR2 FQNEAQ (reference sequence). The chain's CDR3 is CASSRGVSGTSYEQYF. The CDR3 DNA is TGTGCCAGCAGCCGCGGGGTTAGCGGGACCTCCTACGAGCAGTACTTC.

This chain connects TRBV6-1 to TRBJ1-1; D uncertain. Germline values: CDR1 MNHNS, CDR2 SASEGT. V gave up 4 bases and J gave up 9 bases, with 15 bases separating them. This CDR3 is built from 13 residues. CDR3 in DNA: TGTGCCAGCAGTGCTCTCTTAACTAGGCAAGCTTTCTTT. Translation gives CASSALLTRQAFF.

The gene calls are TRBV30 and TRBJ2-1; D is undetermined. The CDR3 sequence is 12 residues long. The V end was cut by 2 bases, the J end by 7 bases, with 9 bases between. Germline CDR1 reads GTSNPN; CDR2 reads SVGIG (reference sequence). The CDR3 region has the DNA TGTGCCTGGAGTTTCCTGCGGAATGAGCAGTTCTTC. Translation gives CAWSFLRNEQFF.

Concerning this clone itself: The junction shows a germline mismatch at one end, possibly a read error. Other DNA sequences from this sample encode an identical CDR3 as well. V and J are TRBV29-1 and TRBJ2-3, with D tentatively TRBD2 (8 bases). Germline CDR1 SQVTM, CDR2 ANQGSEA. The CDR3 loop spans 17 amino acids. The CDR3 region has the DNA TGCAGCGTTGAAGATCAGGGACTAGTTTTCGGGACAGATACGCAGTATTTC. Translated: CSVEDQGLVFGTDTQYF.

On this clone: At one end, the junction sequence differs from germline, possibly due to a read error. This chain connects TRBV7-9 to TRBJ1-4; D possibly corresponds to TRBD1 (5 bases). Germline V gene data show CDR1 as SEHNR and CDR2 as FQNEAQ (reference sequence). The CDR3 spans 15 residues. The CDR3 protein is CSSSPPRVVTEKLFF. The CDR3 DNA follows: TGTTCCAGCAGCCCCCCCAGGGTAGTGACTGAAAAACTGTTTTTT.

The chain is built from TRBV7-8 and TRBJ1-2; possible D gene TRBD1, 5 bases. Germline V CDR1 and CDR2: SGHVS, FQNEAQ. Trimming pared 1 base from V and 10 bases from J, leaving 19 bases between. There are 15 residues in the CDR3. DNA for the CDR3: TGTGCCAGCAGCTTAGGTCGTGGCAGGGACTACCACTACACCTTC. Its protein is CASSLGRGRDYHYTF.

This chain uses TRBV9 with TRBJ2-5, with 11 bases lining up with TRBD1. Germline V gene lookup returns CDR1 SGDLS and CDR2 YYNGEE. The CDR3 has 17 amino acids. The junction had 9 bases not matched to a gene; V was cut back by 0 bases and J by 5 bases. The CDR3, as DNA: TGTGCCAGCAGCGTAGCTACCCGGACAGGGGGCGCCGAGACCCAGTACTTC. This codes for CASSVATRTGGAETQYF.

This chain uses TRBV5-5 with TRBJ2-1; 8 nucleotides line up with TRBD2. The CDR3 is 17 residues long. In germline, CDR1 is SGHKS, CDR2 YYEKEE (reference sequence). Unmatched junction bases numbered 14, after V lost 0 bases and J lost 9 bases. CDR3 sequence: CASSLVPRAAGGGEQFF. The CDR3 nucleotides are TGTGCCAGCAGCTTGGTCCCCCGGGCTGCGGGAGGCGGTGAGCAGTTCTTC.